This is a list of T cell receptor beta chains from one sample in a study of blood T cells in healthy people across ages. TCRdb redid the calling of the 5' RACE reads with MiXCR, one entry per CDR3 protein. The sample contains approximately 1.5 million distinct CDR3 sequences, roughly 32% of which appear only once. The sample comprised blood. The receptor set was obtained from a woman aged 30 to 39 in good health. CDR3s include the opening cysteine and the closing phenylalanine or tryptophan. A D gene is named only where the DNA matches it firmly. Where a row states a size, it is once, few, many or the class of an expanded clone; other rows omit it.

clone_size: NA; d_call: TRBD1; v_call: TRBV11-2; j_call: TRBJ2-3; cdr3_nt: TGTGCCAGCAGCTTAGGGACAGGGGCCATCACAGATACGCAGTATTTT; cdr3_aa: CASSLGTGAITDTQYF
clone_size: NA; d_call: NA; v_call: TRBV12-3/TRBV12-4; j_call: TRBJ2-3; cdr3_nt: TGTGCCAGCAGTTTATTAGAAACCGGAGATACGCAGTATTTT; cdr3_aa: CASSLLETGDTQYF
clone_size: NA; d_call: NA; v_call: TRBV27; j_call: TRBJ1-2; cdr3_nt: TGTGCCAACAGTTTGAGGGGAACGAACTATGGCTACACCTTC; cdr3_aa: CANSLRGTNYGYTF
clone_size: NA; d_call: TRBD2; v_call: TRBV20-1; j_call: TRBJ2-7; cdr3_nt: TGCAGTGCTCCCGGGACTAGCGGGTCCTACGAGCAGTACTTC; cdr3_aa: CSAPGTSGSYEQYF
clone_size: few; d_call: TRBD1; v_call: TRBV6-1; j_call: TRBJ1-2; cdr3_nt: TGTGCCAGCTTGGGACAGAACTATGGCTACACCTTC; cdr3_aa: CASLGQNYGYTF
clone_size: few; d_call: NA; v_call: TRBV7-3; j_call: TRBJ2-4; cdr3_nt: TGTGCCAGCAGCCTGGACGGGGTAGCGGAAAACATTCAGTACTTC; cdr3_aa: CASSLDGVAENIQYF
clone_size: NA; d_call: NA; v_call: TRBV11-1; j_call: TRBJ2-5; cdr3_nt: TGTGCCAGCGGAGCTTTGGCAGAGACCCAGTACTTC; cdr3_aa: CASGALAETQYF
clone_size: NA; d_call: NA; v_call: TRBV18; j_call: TRBJ2-6; cdr3_nt: TGTGCCAGCTCACCAAGAGACACTGGGGCCAACGTCCTGACTTTC; cdr3_aa: CASSPRDTGANVLTF
clone_size: few; d_call: NA; v_call: TRBV7-9; j_call: TRBJ2-7; cdr3_nt: TGTGCCAGCAGCGGAAATTCGGGGACAAACTCCTACGAGCAGTACTTC; cdr3_aa: CASSGNSGTNSYEQYF
clone_size: many; d_call: NA; v_call: TRBV6-2/TRBV6-3; j_call: TRBJ2-7; cdr3_nt: TGTGCCAGCAGTCACGACTACGAGCAGTACTTC; cdr3_aa: CASSHDYEQYF
clone_size: few; d_call: NA; v_call: TRBV9; j_call: TRBJ2-5; cdr3_nt: TGTGCCAGCATCGGTAGAGAGACCCAGTACTTC; cdr3_aa: CASIGRETQYF
clone_size: few; d_call: NA; v_call: TRBV20-1; j_call: TRBJ1-5; cdr3_nt: TGCAGTGCTAGGTACGGGAATAGCAATCAGCCCCAGCATTTT; cdr3_aa: CSARYGNSNQPQHF
clone_size: NA; d_call: TRBD2; v_call: TRBV6-1; j_call: TRBJ2-7; cdr3_nt: TGTGCCAGCAGTCCCCAGGGCGTAGCGGGGATAATATCCCCCTACGAGCAGTACTTC; cdr3_aa: CASSPQGVAGIISPYEQYF
clone_size: NA; d_call: TRBD2; v_call: TRBV3-1; j_call: TRBJ2-1; cdr3_nt: TGTGCCAGCAGCCGACTAGCGGGAGGGAGCGATGAGCAGTTCTTC; cdr3_aa: CASSRLAGGSDEQFF
clone_size: NA; d_call: TRBD2; v_call: TRBV5-1; j_call: TRBJ2-7; cdr3_nt: TGCGCCAGCAGCTTGGCCCTAGCGGGAGGGCTGGCCTACGAGCAGTACTTC; cdr3_aa: CASSLALAGGLAYEQYF
clone_size: few; d_call: NA; v_call: TRBV6-5; j_call: TRBJ1-5; cdr3_nt: TGTGCCAGCAGCCCCGGACAGTCTCAGCCCCAGCATTTT; cdr3_aa: CASSPGQSQPQHF
clone_size: NA; d_call: NA; v_call: TRBV15; j_call: TRBJ1-1; cdr3_nt: TGTGCCACCAGCAGAGATACCCGAGGGGGGACTGAAGCTTTCTTT; cdr3_aa: CATSRDTRGGTEAFF
clone_size: NA; d_call: TRBD2; v_call: TRBV5-1; j_call: TRBJ2-7; cdr3_nt: TGCGCCAGCAGTGTAAACAGCGGGAGGGCCTACGAGCAGTACTTC; cdr3_aa: CASSVNSGRAYEQYF
clone_size: NA; d_call: NA; v_call: TRBV6-1; j_call: TRBJ2-7; cdr3_nt: TGTGCCTGCAGAAGGACAGTTTCCTACGAGCAGTACTTC; cdr3_aa: CACRRTVSYEQYF
clone_size: NA; d_call: NA; v_call: TRBV5-1; j_call: TRBJ1-4; cdr3_nt: TGCGCCAGCAGCGGAACAGGGACAACTAATGAAAAACTGTTTTTT; cdr3_aa: CASSGTGTTNEKLFF